The next 20 T cell receptor beta chains were all read from a single sample in a study of EBV T-cell therapy then PD-1 blockade in nasopharyngeal carcinoma. Their antigens are not known. Stated time point: 266 days after commencement of treatment, after nivolumab therapy. Sample treatment: AdE1-LMPpoly-expanded autologous EBV-specific T-cell therapy followed by anti-PD-1 nivolumab. Profiled with immunoSEQ multiplex PCR; TCRdb holds only in-frame clones, not every one. This repertoire shows tens of thousands of clones, 80% to 90% found once; its top ten account for 30% to 35%. The sample was CD8+ T cells from blood, taken at day 266 from a patient whose treatment included autologous EBV-specific T cells and nivolumab. The receptor set was obtained from a man aged 40-55 years with nasopharyngeal carcinoma.

The J gene is TRBJ2-3, the V gene TRBV11-1; TRBD1 agrees at 10 bases. The CDR3 contains 16 residues. Germline V gene sequence: CDR1 SGHAT, CDR2 FQDESV (reference sequence). V shed 5 bases and J 4 bases; nucleotides not matched to a gene: 9. Written as DNA, the CDR3 is TGTGCCAGCAGCGAAGTGAGGACAGGGGGTGCAGATACGCAGTATTTT. Translation: CASSEVRTGGADTQYF.

J is TRBJ1-4 and V is TRBV5-1; maybe TRBD1 (5 bases). Germline V lookup: CDR1 SGHRS, CDR2 YFSETQ. Trimming removed 0 bases from V and 0 bases from J, with 12 bases in between. CDR3 length: 17 amino acids. CDR3 residues: CASSLGPRGATNEKLFF. The CDR3 nucleotides are TGCGCCAGCAGCTTGGGACCCCGGGGGGCAACTAATGAAAAACTGTTTTTT. The variable domain in full, with the rest retrieved from reference TRBV5-1 and TRBJ1-4, is KAGVTQTPRYLIKTRGQQVTLSCSPISGHRSVSWYQQTPGQGLQFLFEYFSETQRNKGNFPGRFSGRQFSNSRSEMNVSTLELGDSALYLCASSLGPRGATNEKLFFGSGTQLSVL.

The chain has TRBV5-4 and TRBJ1-1, with D tentatively TRBD1 (5 bases). Trimming stripped 6 bases from V and 2 bases from J, with 14 bases between. The CDR3 sequence is 14 residues long. Per germline, CDR1 SGHNT and CDR2 YYREEE (reference sequence). Here the CDR3 DNA reads TGTGCCAGCACCATCGGGACGGGTAACACTGAAGCTTTCTTT. As protein: CASTIGTGNTEAFF.

V is TRBV7-9 and J is TRBJ1-1; D perhaps matches TRBD1 (5 bases). With 11 bases removed from V and 0 bases from J, the gap between germline ends came to 13 bases. The CDR3 runs 13 residues. Germline V CDR1 and CDR2: SEHNR, FQNEAQ (reference sequence). The CDR3 DNA reads as TGTGCCGCCGGGGCTTACTTGAACACTGAAGCTTTCTTT. It specifies CAAGAYLNTEAFF.

The chain carries TRBV9 and TRBJ1-6; D is unresolved. Trimming left V 0 bases short and J 8 bases short, with 9 bases between. CDR1 SGDLS and CDR2 YYNGEE come from the germline V gene. The CDR3 extends over 14 amino acids. CDR3 DNA sequence: TGTGCCAGCAGCGTAGTAGGAGACGATTCACCCCTCCACTTT. Translated, it gives CASSVVGDDSPLHF.

The chain employs TRBV4-1 and TRBJ1-1; a possible D gene is TRBD1 (5 bases). From germline, CDR1 is MGHRA and CDR2 YSYEKL. Trimming took 2 bases from V and 1 from J, leaving 8 bases between them. The CDR3 has 14 amino acids. In DNA, the CDR3 is TGCGCCAGCAGCCAAAAACAGGAGAACACTGAAGCTTTCTTT. Amino acid sequence: CASSQKQENTEAFF.

The gene calls are TRBV24-1 and TRBJ2-1; D may be TRBD2 (5 bases). The germline V gene has CDR1 KGHDR and CDR2 SFDVKD. CDR3 length: 16 residues. V was pared by 4 bases and J by 8 bases, with 20 bases between. The CDR3 loop reads CATSERRTAVSDEQFF. CDR3 bases: TGTGCCACCAGTGAGCGGAGGACCGCGGTCTCCGATGAGCAGTTCTTC.

This clone was detected only a few times. The CDR3 protein is CASSAGGSYEQYF. CDR3 in DNA: TGTGCCAGCTCGGCGGGGGGCTCCTACGAGCAGTACTTC. The rearrangement links TRBV9 to TRBJ2-7; 8 bases align to TRBD2. The CDR3 extends over 13 amino acids. V lost 7 bases, J lost 0 bases, and 3 bases stayed unmatched. Germline V gives CDR1 SGDLS, CDR2 YYNGEE.

The rearrangement links TRBV7-9 to TRBJ1-2; D remains ambiguous. Trimming removed 5 bases at V and 3 bases at J, with 16 bases between. The CDR3 totals 15 residues. The V gene's germline CDR1 is SEHNR and CDR2 FQNEAQ (reference sequence). The CDR3 nucleotides are TGTGCCAGCAGCCATCCCGGGGAGCGGGACTATGGCTACACCTTC. Its protein is CASSHPGERDYGYTF.

The table lists this clone with a few counts. This chain uses TRBV2 with TRBJ2-1; D remains unclear. Germline lookup yields CDR1 SNHLY and CDR2 FYNNEI. This CDR3 has 11 amino acids. V lost 3 bases and J 9 bases, leaving 6 bases between the germline ends. CDR3 sequence reads: CASSDLGEQFF. DNA for the CDR3: TGTGCCAGCAGTGACTTGGGTGAGCAGTTCTTC. Complete variable domain (other parts from reference TRBV2 and TRBJ2-1): EPEVTQTPSHQVTQMGQEVILRCVPISNHLYFYWYRQILGQKVEFLVSFYNNEISEKSEIFDDQFSVERPDGSNFTLKIRSTKLEDSAMYFCASSDLGEQFFGPGTRLTVL.

This clone showed up just once. V usage is TRBV9 and J usage is TRBJ1-2, with D possibly being TRBD1 (6 bases). Germline V gene sequence: CDR1 SGDLS, CDR2 YYNGEE. V lost 1 base, J lost 8 bases, and 15 bases lay in between. The CDR3 runs to 14 residues. The CDR3 sequence is CASSVNRALHGYTF. The CDR3 nucleotides are TGTGCCAGCAGCGTAAACAGGGCCCTACACGGCTACACCTTC. The whole variable domain, remainder taken from reference TRBV9 and TRBJ1-2, is DSGVTQTPKHLITATGQRVTLRCSPRSGDLSVYWYQQSLDQGLQFLIQYYNGEERAKGNILERFSAQQFPDLHSELNLSSLELGDSALYFCASSVNRALHGYTFGSGTRLTVV.

The V and J genes are TRBV6-6 and TRBJ2-3; D is ambiguous. This CDR3 has 14 amino acids. V was clipped by 5 bases and J by 6 bases, with 15 bases between them. Germline V gene data show CDR1 as MNHNY and CDR2 as SVGAGI (reference sequence). This CDR3 is CASSPPPGSDTQYF. DNA of the CDR3: TGTGCCAGCAGTCCTCCCCCCGGTTCGGATACGCAGTATTTT.

In DNA, the CDR3 is TGTGCCAGCAGCTTACGCGCAGGGGGGGAGGCGGTGATCGATGAGCAGTTCTTC. This encodes CASSLRAGGEAVIDEQFF. The rearrangement joins TRBV11-3 to TRBJ2-1; D is possibly TRBD1 or TRBD2 (7 bases each). Trimming took 2 bases from V and 8 from J, leaving 25 bases between them. Germline V lookup: CDR1 SGHNT, CDR2 YENEEA. This CDR3 is built from 18 residues.

The gene calls are TRBV29-1 and TRBJ1-2, with 7 bases fitting TRBD1. Germline-derived CDR1 and CDR2 are SQVTM and ANQGSEA. J was trimmed by 8 bases and V by 4 bases; bases with no gene match: 4. CDR3 length equals 11 residues. The CDR3 is CSVGRGGGYTF. In nucleotides, the CDR3 is TGCAGCGTTGGCAGGGGGGGCGGCTACACCTTC.

The V gene is TRBV6-2 or TRBV6-3, the J gene TRBJ1-2; D gene uncertain. The length of the CDR3 is 14 residues. Deletions cut 5 bases from V and 1 base from J, with 11 bases between. Germline CDR1 is MNHEY and CDR2 is SVGEGT. The CDR3 bases are TGTGCCAGCAGTCCGTGGTCTCATAACTATGGCTACACCTTC. This sequence encodes CASSPWSHNYGYTF.

This rearrangement joins TRBV2 to TRBJ1-2; no reliable D call. The CDR3 is 14 amino acids. The germline gives CDR1 SNHLY, CDR2 FYNNEI. V was cut by 1 base and J by 4 bases, with 10 bases left in between. CDR3 coding DNA: TGTGCCAGCAGTGAAGAGGAGGGAGTCTATGGCTACACCTTC. Amino acid sequence: CASSEEEGVYGYTF. The full variable domain, with the rest looked up from reference TRBV2 and TRBJ1-2, is EPEVTQTPSHQVTQMGQEVILRCVPISNHLYFYWYRQILGQKVEFLVSFYNNEISEKSEIFDDQFSVERPDGSNFTLKIRSTKLEDSAMYFCASSEEEGVYGYTFGSGTRLTVV.

The V gene is TRBV4-1, the J gene TRBJ2-5; a weak D match, TRBD2 (6 bases). V lost 3 bases and J lost 3, with 8 bases in between. CDR1 is MGHRA, CDR2 YSYEKL, per germline. The CDR3 is 13 residues long. The CDR3, as DNA: TGCGCCAGCAGCCATGCTAGCGAAGAGACCCAGTACTTC. This translates into CASSHASEETQYF.

This sequence joins TRBV15 and TRBJ2-7, with a tentative D call TRBD1 (6 bases). V lost 5 bases, J lost 0 bases, and 14 bases lay in between. The CDR3 spans 15 residues. CDR1 and CDR2 from the germline V gene are LNHNV and YYDKDF (reference sequence). CDR3 loop: CATSPGRGNSYEQYF. The DNA for the CDR3 is TGTGCCACCAGCCCGGGTAGGGGGAACTCCTACGAGCAGTACTTC.

The gene calls are TRBV4-1 and TRBJ2-3; D gene ambiguous. This CDR3 is 17 amino acids long. Germline lookup yields CDR1 MGHRA and CDR2 YSYEKL. V lost 3 bases to trimming and J lost 0 bases, with 16 bases between them. This CDR3 is CASSHPGRIPSTDTQYF. In DNA form, the CDR3 reads TGCGCCAGCAGCCACCCCGGTAGGATCCCTAGCACAGATACGCAGTATTTT.

This sequence joins TRBV6-5 and TRBJ2-2; no clear D. Trimming removed 2 bases at V and 3 bases at J, with 10 bases between. CDR1 is MNHEY, CDR2 SVGAGI, per germline. The CDR3 contains 15 residues. CDR3 bases: TGTGCCAGCAGTTACGGAGACCGCGACACCGGGGAGCTGTTTTTT. The encoded protein is CASSYGDRDTGELFF.